This record concerns one T cell receptor (beta chain) sequence. Random hexamers primed reverse transcription of about 0.5 to 1 ug RNA. Using its own MiXCR run on the immunoSEQ multiplex PCR reads, TCRdb lists one record per CDR3 protein. This table holds 250,000 to 350,000 distinct CDR3 sequences, around 83% found once. These data are taken from a study of CD8 T cells in Susac syndrome. Germline V gene sequence: CDR1 ENHRY, CDR2 SYGVKD. This CDR3 is built from 11 residues. The ends were cut back, 2 bases at V and 2 bases at J, with 0 bases in the middle. Included as multiple sclerosis controls were treatment-naive patients who had stable or active relapsing-remitting disease.

This sequence joins TRBV10-3 and TRBJ1-1; D call uncertain. The receptor was derived from a human donor with multiple sclerosis. Sequencing was carried out using CD8+ T cells from PBMCs. The CDR3 sequence: CAISENTEAFF. In DNA form, the CDR3 reads TGTGCCATCAGTGAGAACACTGAAGCTTTCTTT.